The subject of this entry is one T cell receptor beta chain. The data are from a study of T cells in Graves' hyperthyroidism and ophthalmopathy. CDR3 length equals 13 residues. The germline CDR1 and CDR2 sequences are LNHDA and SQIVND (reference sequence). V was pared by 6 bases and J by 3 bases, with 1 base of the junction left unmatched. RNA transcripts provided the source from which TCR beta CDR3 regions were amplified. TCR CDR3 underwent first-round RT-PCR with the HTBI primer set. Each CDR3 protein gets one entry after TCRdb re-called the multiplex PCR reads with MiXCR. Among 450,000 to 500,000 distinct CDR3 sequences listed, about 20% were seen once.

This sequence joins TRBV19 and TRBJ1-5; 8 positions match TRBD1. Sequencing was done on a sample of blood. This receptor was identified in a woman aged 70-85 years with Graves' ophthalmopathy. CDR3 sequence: CASRDRVNQPQHF. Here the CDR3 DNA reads TGTGCCAGTAGGGACAGGGTCAATCAGCCCCAGCATTTT. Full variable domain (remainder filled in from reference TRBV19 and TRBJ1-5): DGGITQSPKYLFRKEGQNVTLSCEQNLNHDAMYWYRQDPGQGLRLIYYSQIVNDFQKGDIAEGYSVSREKKESFPLTVTSAQKNPTAFYLCASRDRVNQPQHFGDGTRLSIL.